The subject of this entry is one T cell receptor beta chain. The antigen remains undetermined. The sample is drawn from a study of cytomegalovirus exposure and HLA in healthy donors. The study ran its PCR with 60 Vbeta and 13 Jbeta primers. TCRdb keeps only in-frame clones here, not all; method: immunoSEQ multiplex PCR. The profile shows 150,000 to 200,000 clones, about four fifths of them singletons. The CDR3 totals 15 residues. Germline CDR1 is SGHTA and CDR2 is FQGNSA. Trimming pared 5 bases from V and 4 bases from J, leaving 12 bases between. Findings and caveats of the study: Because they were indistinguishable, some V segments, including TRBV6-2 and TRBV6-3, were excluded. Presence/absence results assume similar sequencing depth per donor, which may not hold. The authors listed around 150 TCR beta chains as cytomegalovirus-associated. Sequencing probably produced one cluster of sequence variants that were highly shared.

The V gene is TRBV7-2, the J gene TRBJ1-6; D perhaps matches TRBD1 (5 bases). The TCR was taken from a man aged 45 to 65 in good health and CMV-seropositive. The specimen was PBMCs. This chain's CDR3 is CASSRRGGYNSPLHF. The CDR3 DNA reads TGTGCCAGCAGCCGTCGCGGGGGGTATAATTCACCCCTCCACTTT.